The 22 T cell receptor beta chains given below trace back to one sample, sequenced in a study of T cell responses to AZD1222 COVID-19 vaccine. Measured with immunoSEQ multiplex PCR; TCRdb has only the in-frame clones, and not every one. The table lists under 130,000 clones, around nine tenths of them singletons. Here the sequenced sample was peripheral blood, taken on day 0 of AZD1222 vaccination. Every receptor here comes from an adult in good health.

The J gene is TRBJ1-4, the V gene TRBV7-9; D unresolved. Germline CDR1 is SEHNR and CDR2 is FQNEAQ (reference sequence). The CDR3 totals 15 residues. Trimming pared 3 bases from V and 0 bases from J, leaving 8 bases between. The CDR3 loop reads CASSFSAATNEKLFF. CDR3 in DNA: TGTGCCAGCAGCTTCTCGGCTGCAACTAATGAAAAACTGTTTTTT.

The J gene is TRBJ1-4, the V gene TRBV7-2, with a tentative D call TRBD1 (5 bases). The germline gives CDR1 SGHTA, CDR2 FQGNSA. V lost 5 bases, J lost 7 bases, and 14 bases lay in between. This CDR3 is built from 14 residues. The CDR3 DNA follows: TGTGCCAGCAGCGCGGGGGGGGTTGGTGAAAAACTGTTTTTT. Translating gives CASSAGGVGEKLFF.

The V gene is TRBV5-1, the J gene TRBJ2-2, with D unresolved. V was clipped by 4 bases and J by 6 bases, with 10 bases between them. CDR3 length equals 13 residues. CDR1 is SGHRS and CDR2 is YFSETQ in the germline V gene. The CDR3 spells CASSLNLSGELFF. DNA of the CDR3: TGCGCCAGCAGCCTAAACCTTTCCGGGGAGCTGTTTTTT.

The chain combines TRBV6-1 with TRBJ2-3, with TRBD1 as a possible D gene (6 bases). The CDR3 is 15 residues long. Trimming cost V 2 bases and J 6 bases, with 15 bases left between them. CDR1 and CDR2 (germline): MNHNS, SASEGT. Written as DNA, the CDR3 is TGTGCCAGCAGTGAAACAGGGACACGAGGGGATACGCAGTATTTT. As protein: CASSETGTRGDTQYF.

This clone has just one count. Here the CDR3 reads CASSSSGARMNTEAFF. For the CDR3, the DNA is TGTGCCAGCAGCTCATCGGGGGCTAGGATGAACACTGAAGCTTTCTTT. V usage is TRBV7-9 and J usage is TRBJ1-1; D is possibly TRBD1 (6 bases). The CDR3 extends over 16 amino acids. Germline V gene lookup returns CDR1 SEHNR and CDR2 FQNEAQ (reference sequence). V shed 4 bases and J shed 0 bases, with 15 bases lying between them.

The chain couples TRBV28 to TRBJ2-1; D remains unclear. CDR1 and CDR2 (germline): MDHEN, SYDVKM. The CDR3 is 14 residues long. Trimming shortened V by 5 bases and J by 0 bases, and 8 bases separated the two germline ends. The CDR3 nucleotides read TGTGCCAGCAGTACCCCCAGCTCCTACAATGAGCAGTTCTTC. Protein product: CASSTPSSYNEQFF.

The rearrangement uses TRBV19 and TRBJ2-5; D perhaps matches TRBD2 (5 bases). The ends were cut back, 3 bases at V and 0 bases at J, with 20 bases in the middle. Germline-derived CDR1 and CDR2 are LNHDA and SQIVND (reference sequence). This CDR3 is built from 18 residues. CDR3 DNA sequence: TGTGCCAGTAGTATCGCTGGGCAGTCAGCGGCGTACCAAGAGACCCAGTACTTC. It translates to CASSIAGQSAAYQETQYF.

This chain links TRBV7-2 with TRBJ2-5, with 12 nucleotides matching TRBD2. The V and J ends lost 5 bases and 4 bases, in that order; junction bases with no gene match: 5. In germline, CDR1 is SGHTA, CDR2 FQGNSA. The CDR3 covers 15 residues. CDR3 in amino acids: CASSTRLAGVETQYF. The CDR3 bases are TGTGCCAGCAGCACCCGACTAGCGGGAGTAGAGACCCAGTACTTC.

V is TRBV28 and J is TRBJ2-7; D not certain. The CDR3 loop spans 14 amino acids. CDR1 is MDHEN, CDR2 SYDVKM, per germline. With 5 bases removed from V and 0 bases from J, the gap between germline ends came to 11 bases. The CDR3, as DNA: TGTGCCAGCAGTCCCGCGTCGAGCTCCTACGAGCAGTACTTC. It codes for CASSPASSSYEQYF.

The chain employs TRBV3-1 (or the pseudogene TRBV3-2) and TRBJ1-5, with D unresolved. Germline loops: CDR1 LGHDT, CDR2 YNNKEL (reference sequence). V was shortened by 4 bases and J by 2 bases, with 9 bases between the two germline ends. The CDR3 totals 14 residues. CDR3 region: CASSPTMGNQPQHF. CDR3 sequence (DNA): TGTGCCAGCAGCCCCACCATGGGCAATCAGCCCCAGCATTTT.

This clone was recorded only once. The chain uses TRBV30 and TRBJ2-7, with D perhaps TRBD2 (5 bases). CDR1 and CDR2 (germline): GTSNPN, SVGIG (reference sequence). The CDR3 totals 12 residues. V lost 3 bases, J lost 4 bases, and 10 bases lay in between. The CDR3 coding sequence is TGTGCCTGGAGGTCCAGAGGGTACGAGCAGTACTTC. Translated, it gives CAWRSRGYEQYF. The full variable domain, in which reference TRBV30 and TRBJ2-7 provide the parts outside the CDR3, is SQTIHQWPATLVQPVGSPLSLECTVEGTSNPNLYWYRQAAGRGLQLLFYSVGIGQISSEVPQNLSASRPQDRQFILSSKKLLLSDSGFYLCAWRSRGYEQYFGPGTRLTVT.

This rearrangement joins TRBV5-8 to TRBJ1-6; maybe TRBD1 (5 bases). Germline CDR1 SGHTS, CDR2 YDEGEE. V lost 1 base and J lost 6, with 14 bases in between. This CDR3 spans 16 amino acids. CDR3 residues: CASSLRGQGPNSPLHF. CDR3 sequence (DNA): TGTGCCAGCAGCTTGAGGGGCCAGGGACCTAATTCACCCCTCCACTTT.

The rearrangement uses TRBV19 and TRBJ2-2, with 8 positions matching TRBD2. This CDR3 contains 17 residues. Germline V gives CDR1 LNHDA, CDR2 SQIVND (reference sequence). J gave up 1 base and V 8 bases, and 12 bases lay outside the gene matches. CDR3: CASPPRGGVMNTGELFF. The CDR3 DNA reads as TGTGCCAGTCCCCCTCGGGGGGGGGTCATGAACACCGGGGAGCTGTTTTTT.

In DNA, the CDR3 is TGTGCCTGGAGTGTGGGGACAGGCTATGGCTACACCTTC. Translated: CAWSVGTGYGYTF. V and J are TRBV30 and TRBJ1-2; 8 bases line up with TRBD1. Germline loops: CDR1 GTSNPN, CDR2 SVGIG (reference sequence). Losses at the gene ends were 0 bases for V and 4 bases for J; bases not matched to a gene: 1. This CDR3 spans 13 amino acids.

The V gene is TRBV5-1, the J gene TRBJ2-7; 11 positions match TRBD2. Germline V CDR1 and CDR2: SGHRS, YFSETQ. With V trimmed by 0 bases and J by 2 bases, 4 bases remained unmatched. The CDR3 is 16 amino acids. In DNA, the CDR3 is TGCGCCAGCAGCTTGGGACTAGCGGGATCCACCTACGAGCAGTACTTC. Translated: CASSLGLAGSTYEQYF.

This chain connects TRBV12-3 or TRBV12-4 to TRBJ2-2; TRBD2 is a possible D gene (5 bases). V lost 7 bases, J lost 6 bases, and 12 bases lay in between. The CDR3 totals 13 residues. The CDR3 loop reads CASILAMAGELFF. The CDR3 coding sequence is TGTGCCAGCATCCTAGCAATGGCCGGGGAGCTGTTTTTT.

CDR3 residues: CASSQASAGGLETQYF. In DNA, the CDR3 is TGTGCCAGCAGCCAAGCATCAGCGGGAGGATTGGAGACCCAGTACTTC. This chain uses TRBV3-1 (or the pseudogene TRBV3-2) with TRBJ2-5; 9 nucleotides align to TRBD2. Trimming cost V 1 base and J 5 bases; bases outside gene matches: 8. CDR1 and CDR2 from the germline V gene are LGHDT and YNNKEL (reference sequence). The CDR3 runs 16 residues.

The chain combines TRBV5-4 with TRBJ2-1; no reliable D call. V was shortened by 0 bases and J by 6 bases, with 7 bases between the two germline ends. Germline CDR1 reads SGHNT; CDR2 reads YYREEE (reference sequence). This CDR3 contains 13 residues. The CDR3 region is CASSLDRLNEQFF. The DNA of the CDR3 is TGTGCCAGCAGCTTGGATCGCCTCAATGAGCAGTTCTTC.

V is TRBV2 and J is TRBJ2-5; D unclear. V was pared by 5 bases and J by 2 bases, with 15 bases between. The CDR3 covers 15 residues. Germline CDR1 and CDR2: SNHLY and FYNNEI. CDR3 region: CASSILDGYQETQYF. The CDR3 DNA is TGTGCCAGCAGTATCCTGGACGGCTATCAAGAGACCCAGTACTTC.

The chain carries TRBV19 and TRBJ1-6; TRBD1 matches at 7 bases. V lost 9 bases and J lost 10; bases outside the gene matches: 6. The germline V gene encodes CDR1 LNHDA and CDR2 SQIVND (reference sequence). The CDR3 is made up of 12 amino acids. The CDR3 DNA reads TGTGCCAGCCACAACAGGGGATCACCCCTCCACTTT. Its translation is CASHNRGSPLHF.

The rearrangement links TRBV10-2 to TRBJ2-2, with 13 bases aligning to TRBD2. With 7 bases clipped from V and 1 base from J, the junction kept 6 bases outside the gene matches. Germline-derived CDR1 and CDR2 are WSHSY and SAAADI. CDR3 length equals 17 residues. The CDR3 region is CASTGTSGNVNTGELFF. The DNA for the CDR3 is TGCGCCAGCACGGGGACTAGCGGGAATGTGAACACCGGGGAGCTGTTTTTT.

This chain connects TRBV5-1 to TRBJ2-1, with TRBD2 identical over 13 bases. V gave up 4 bases and J gave up 1 base; unmatched junction bases: 8. This CDR3 spans 18 amino acids. Germline lookup yields CDR1 SGHRS and CDR2 YFSETQ. The CDR3 DNA reads TGCGCCAGCAGCGATACTAGCGGGAGGGTAAAGTCCTACAATGAGCAGTTCTTC. Its translation is CASSDTSGRVKSYNEQFF.